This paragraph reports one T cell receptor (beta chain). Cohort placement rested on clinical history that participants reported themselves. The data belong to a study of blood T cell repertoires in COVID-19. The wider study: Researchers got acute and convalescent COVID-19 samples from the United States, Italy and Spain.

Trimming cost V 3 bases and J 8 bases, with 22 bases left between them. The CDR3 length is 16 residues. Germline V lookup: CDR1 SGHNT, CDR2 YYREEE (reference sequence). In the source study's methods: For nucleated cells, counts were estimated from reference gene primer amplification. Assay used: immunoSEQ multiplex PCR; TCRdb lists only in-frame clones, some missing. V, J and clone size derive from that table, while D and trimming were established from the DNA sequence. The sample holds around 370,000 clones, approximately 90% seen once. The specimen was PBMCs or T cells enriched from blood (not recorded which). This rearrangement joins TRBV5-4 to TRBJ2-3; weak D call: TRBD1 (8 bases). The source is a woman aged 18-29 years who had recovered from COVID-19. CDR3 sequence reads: CASSWGGTGDWGTQYF. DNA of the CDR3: TGTGCCAGCAGCTGGGGAGGGACAGGTGACTGGGGTACGCAGTATTTT.